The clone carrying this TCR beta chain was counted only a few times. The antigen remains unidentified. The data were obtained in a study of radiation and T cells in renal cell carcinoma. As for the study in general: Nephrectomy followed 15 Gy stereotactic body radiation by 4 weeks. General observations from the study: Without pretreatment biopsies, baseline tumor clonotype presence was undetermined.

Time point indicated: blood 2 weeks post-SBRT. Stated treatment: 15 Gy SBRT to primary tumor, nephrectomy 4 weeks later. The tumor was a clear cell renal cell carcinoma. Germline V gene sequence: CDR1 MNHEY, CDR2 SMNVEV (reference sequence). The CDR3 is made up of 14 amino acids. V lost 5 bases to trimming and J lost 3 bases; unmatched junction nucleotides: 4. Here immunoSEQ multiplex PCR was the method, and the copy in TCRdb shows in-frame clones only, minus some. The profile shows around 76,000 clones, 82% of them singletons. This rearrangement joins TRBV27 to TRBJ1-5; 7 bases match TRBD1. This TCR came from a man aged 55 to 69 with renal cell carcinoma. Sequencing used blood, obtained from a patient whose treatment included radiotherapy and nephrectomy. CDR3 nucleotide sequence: TGTGCCAGCAGTATACAGGGGACCAATCAGCCCCAGCATTTT. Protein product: CASSIQGTNQPQHF.